The 17 T cell receptor beta chains given below trace back to one sample, sequenced in a study of regulatory T cells in long-lasting Graves disease. Time point denoted: newly diagnosed GD, antithyroid drugs for less than 3 months. Construction of the TCR library relied on RNA isolated from PBMCs. The authors built TCR beta libraries using iRepertoire HTBI primers and Arm-PCR of CDR3 regions. TCRdb fed the multiplex PCR reads into MiXCR, producing one record per CDR3 protein. In the table there are around 330,000 distinct CDR3 sequences, under 20% of which are singletons. The sequencing used peripheral blood mononuclear cells (PBMCs), collected at new diagnosis, from a patient treated with antithyroid drugs. All receptors come from a female donor with Graves disease.

This clonotype was counted ten times or more. The genes are TRBV12-3 or TRBV12-4 and TRBJ1-4, with D possibly TRBD1 on 6 matching bases. This CDR3 is built from 17 residues. Deletions cut 5 bases from V and 6 bases from J, with 22 bases between. The CDR3, as DNA: TGTGCCAGCAGTCCCGATAAGGGGGGCCCATCGCATGAAAAACTGTTTTTT. Amino acid sequence: CASSPDKGGPSHEKLFF.

This clonotype was found many times. The V call is TRBV11-2, the J call TRBJ1-2; 10 bases map to TRBD1. J was trimmed by 5 bases and V by 4 bases; bases with no gene match: 1. Per the germline V gene, CDR1 is SGHAT and CDR2 is FQNNGV. The CDR3 length is 13 residues. This chain's CDR3 is CASSSGQGYGYTF. The CDR3 DNA is TGTGCCAGCAGCTCGGGACAGGGGTATGGCTACACCTTC.

This clonotype was found many times. V is TRBV20-1 and J is TRBJ2-5; maybe TRBD1 (5 bases). V lost 6 bases and J 2 bases, leaving 13 bases between the germline ends. The germline V gene has CDR1 DFQATT and CDR2 SNEGSKA (reference sequence). This CDR3 spans 13 amino acids. CDR3 sequence: CSAPDSYQETQYF. The CDR3, as DNA: TGCAGTGCCCCTGACAGTTATCAAGAGACCCAGTACTTC.

V and J are TRBV6-1 and TRBJ1-2; D uncertain. Germline V CDR1 and CDR2: MNHNS, SASEGT. V dropped 4 bases and J dropped 8 bases, with 14 bases sitting between them. The CDR3 runs 13 residues. CDR3 in DNA: TGTGCCAGCAGTGGGGCGGGTGTGGGGGGCTACACCTTC. Encoded protein: CASSGAGVGGYTF.

The sample holds many counts of this clonotype. In nucleotides, the CDR3 is TGTGCCACCAGTGATACCCCTAGCAACTATGGCTACACCTTC. This codes for CATSDTPSNYGYTF. This chain links TRBV24-1 with TRBJ1-2; D gene uncertain. The germline CDR1 and CDR2 sequences are KGHDR and SFDVKD. There are 14 residues in the CDR3. V lost 3 bases, J lost 2 bases, and 9 bases lay in between.

The chain combines TRBV18 with TRBJ2-7, with D possibly matching TRBD1 (6 bases). Germline CDR1 KGHSH, CDR2 LQKENI. Trimming left V 4 bases short and J 3 bases short, with 22 bases between. The CDR3 loop spans 17 amino acids. CDR3 protein: CASSQNLNRDNHYEQYF. CDR3 nucleotides: TGTGCCAGCTCACAGAACTTAAACCGGGACAACCACTACGAGCAGTACTTC.

This clonotype was observed a handful of times. The chain links TRBV7-9 to TRBJ2-7; 8 bases agree with TRBD1. This CDR3 is 14 amino acids long. Per the germline V gene, CDR1 is SEHNR and CDR2 is FQNEAQ (reference sequence). After removal of 5 bases from V and 0 bases from J, the junction contained 3 bases not matched to a gene. CDR3 protein: CASSRTGLSYEQYF. Written as DNA, the CDR3 is TGTGCCAGCAGCCGGACAGGGCTCTCCTACGAGCAGTACTTC.

This clonotype has a count of ten or more. The chain joins TRBV6-1 to TRBJ2-5, with 7 positions matching TRBD2. The CDR3 extends over 16 amino acids. Germline CDR1 reads MNHNS; CDR2 reads SASEGT. The V segment lost 5 bases and the J segment 1 base; nucleotides outside the gene matches: 10. CDR3 in amino acids: CASSPMGGSPQETQYF. The CDR3 nucleotides are TGTGCCAGCAGTCCCATGGGCGGGAGCCCCCAAGAGACCCAGTACTTC.

This clonotype has a count of ten or more. The J gene is TRBJ1-5, the V gene TRBV6-1, with 8 bases matching TRBD1. V shed 0 bases and J 3 bases; nucleotides not matched to a gene: 10. The CDR3 has 18 residues. The germline V gene has CDR1 MNHNS and CDR2 SASEGT. The CDR3 here is CASSEALPGQAPNQPQHF. CDR3 nucleotide sequence: TGTGCCAGCAGTGAAGCTTTACCGGGACAGGCTCCCAATCAGCCCCAGCATTTT.

This chain links TRBV7-2 with TRBJ2-7, with 9 bases fitting TRBD2. Germline CDR1 is SGHTA and CDR2 is FQGNSA. The CDR3 runs to 16 residues. V lost 1 base and J lost 3; bases outside the gene matches: 7. In DNA form, the CDR3 reads TGTGCCAGCAGCTTAGGAGGGGCGGGGGGGAGCTACGAGCAGTACTTC. Translating it yields CASSLGGAGGSYEQYF.

The chain combines TRBV30 with TRBJ1-3, with no clear D. The V end lost 4 bases, the J end lost 3 bases, and 7 bases lay between the germline ends. The CDR3 totals 12 residues. Germline V lookup: CDR1 GTSNPN, CDR2 SVGIG (reference sequence). The CDR3 region has the DNA TGTGCCTGGAAGAGGGTTGGAAACACCATATATTTT. This codes for CAWKRVGNTIYF.

This clonotype was recorded at least ten times. This rearrangement joins TRBV27 to TRBJ2-3; D may be TRBD2 (5 bases). Germline CDR1 MNHEY, CDR2 SMNVEV (reference sequence). This CDR3 has 16 residues. Trimming removed 1 base from V and 2 bases from J, with 13 bases in between. The CDR3 region is CASSLYVGATTDTQYF. CDR3 in DNA: TGTGCCAGCAGTTTATATGTGGGAGCTACCACAGATACGCAGTATTTT.

The V and J genes are TRBV6-1 and TRBJ2-7, with D possibly called TRBD1 or TRBD2 (5 bases each). Trimming shortened V by 8 bases and J by 3 bases, and 17 bases separated the two germline ends. Germline V gene sequence: CDR1 MNHNS, CDR2 SASEGT. The CDR3 length is 14 residues. The CDR3 nucleotides read TGTGCCAGCGGGGCGGCGGGCTCGTACTACGAGCAGTACTTC. Translating it yields CASGAAGSYYEQYF.

This clonotype appeared a few times. This may come from a read error, since a much larger clone is one base off. This rearrangement joins TRBV6-2 or TRBV6-3 to TRBJ2-7; the D is unclear. Germline-derived CDR1 and CDR2 are MNHEY and SVGEGT. The CDR3 covers 15 residues. The chain's CDR3 is CASGYQSSSSYEQYF. CDR3 DNA: TGTGCCAGCGGTTACCAATCTTCTAGCTCCTACGAGCAGTACTTC.

This clonotype came up many times. This rearrangement joins TRBV7-9 to TRBJ2-3; 9 bases map to TRBD2. Germline V gene lookup returns CDR1 SEHNR and CDR2 FQNEAQ (reference sequence). V lost 5 bases, J lost 2 bases, and 20 bases stayed unmatched. The length of the CDR3 is 20 residues. CDR3 sequence (DNA): TGTGCCAGCAGCCCTGGAGGACTAGCGCACAACCAGCTAAACACAGATACGCAGTATTTT. Encoded protein: CASSPGGLAHNQLNTDTQYF.

This clonotype was counted ten times or more. The chain uses TRBV12-3 or TRBV12-4 and TRBJ2-5; perhaps TRBD2 as D (5 bases). The CDR3 totals 16 residues. V was shortened by 2 bases and J by 4 bases, with 17 bases between the two germline ends. In DNA form, the CDR3 reads TGTGCCAGCAGTTTAAGTTTGGGGAGTCTATCAGAGACCCAGTACTTC. Translating gives CASSLSLGSLSETQYF.

The rearrangement uses TRBV7-9 and TRBJ2-2; D is possibly TRBD2 (5 bases). The CDR3 is 14 residues long. Per the germline V gene, CDR1 is SEHNR and CDR2 is FQNEAQ (reference sequence). Deletions cut 8 bases from V and 0 bases from J, with 10 bases between. CDR3 sequence: CASVAGSNTGELFF. The DNA for the CDR3 is TGTGCCAGCGTGGCGGGTTCGAACACCGGGGAGCTGTTTTTT. The complete variable domain, with remaining parts taken from reference TRBV7-9 and TRBJ2-2, reads DTGVSQNPRHKITKRGQNVTFRCDPISEHNRLYWYRQTLGQGPEFLTYFQNEAQLEKSRLLSDRFSAERPKGSFSTLEIQRTEQGDSAMYLCASVAGSNTGELFFGEGSRLTVL.